Listed here are 5 T cell receptor beta chains from one sample, sequenced in a study of blood T cell repertoires in COVID-19. Sequencing used immunoSEQ multiplex PCR; TCRdb keeps in-frame clones, though not all of them. The table shows 150,000 to 200,000 clones, with around 89% occurring only once. Input material: peripheral blood. The receptor source for this set is a man aged 18 to 29 who had recovered from COVID-19.

This chain connects TRBV19 to TRBJ2-7; TRBD1 might be the D (6 bases). Germline values: CDR1 LNHDA, CDR2 SQIVND (reference sequence). The CDR3 loop spans 16 amino acids. Trimming removed 6 bases from V and 2 bases from J, with 20 bases in between. CDR3 nucleotides: TGTGCCAGTAGCAGCGGCTGGGGGCAGCCCCCCTACGAGCAGTACTTC. It codes for CASSSGWGQPPYEQYF.

The chain joins TRBV19 to TRBJ2-7; D perhaps matches TRBD2 (6 bases). Germline V gives CDR1 LNHDA, CDR2 SQIVND (reference sequence). Between the trimmed V and J ends, which lost 1 base and 3 bases, there was a span of 13 bases. The length of the CDR3 is 15 residues. The CDR3 region has the DNA TGTGCCAGTAGTATAGTGGGACGGAGGGGCTACGAGCAGTACTTC. Translation gives CASSIVGRRGYEQYF.

This chain links TRBV6-5 with TRBJ2-2, with 9 positions matching TRBD1. CDR3 length: 15 residues. The V gene end was trimmed by 6 bases and the J gene end by 2 bases; junction bases not matched to a gene: 4. The V gene's germline CDR1 is MNHEY and CDR2 SVGAGI. The CDR3 region is CASRADRGNTGELFF. The CDR3 bases are TGTGCCAGCAGAGCGGACAGGGGAAACACCGGGGAGCTGTTTTTT.

This chain connects TRBV21-1 to TRBJ2-7; TRBD2 is taken as the D call from the table, unchecked against the DNA. TRBV21-1 is an annotated pseudogene. The CDR3 is made up of 15 amino acids. For the CDR3, the DNA is TGTGCCAGCAGCAACGTACTAGCGGGTGCTGAGAAGCAGTACTTC. As protein: CASSNVLAGAEKQYF.

Only one count was recorded for this clone. The chain links TRBV6-5 to TRBJ2-5, with D unclear. Trimming shortened V by 5 bases and J by 5 bases, and 9 bases separated the two germline ends. The CDR3 spans 12 residues. Germline V gene data show CDR1 as MNHEY and CDR2 as SVGAGI. The CDR3, as DNA: TGTGCCAGCAGTAGACCGGGTGAGACCCAGTACTTC. This codes for CASSRPGETQYF.